This TCR beta chain was observed in a study of cytomegalovirus exposure and HLA in healthy donors. Notes on the study in general: Among the most significant clusters, several appeared linked to common viral pathogens in a later analysis. Among TCR sequences, most were rare, though some public TCRs appeared in many donors. With DRB1 most and HLA-C fewest, TCR association rates differed between HLA loci in a later analysis. Previous analysis showed most TCR beta V segments were productive about 87% or about 30% of the time.

The V end was cut by 1 base, the J end by 0 bases, with 7 bases between. From germline, CDR1 is MNHNS and CDR2 SASEGT. The CDR3 is made up of 14 amino acids. The PCR contained 60 Vbeta and 13 Jbeta primers. Here immunoSEQ multiplex PCR was the method, and the copy in TCRdb shows in-frame clones only, minus some. Here the sample spans around 120,000 clones, approximately 72% being singletons. With respect to this clone: The antigen is not known.

Specimen: PBMCs. The receptor was derived from a man between 60 and 70 years old in good health and CMV-seropositive. The gene calls are TRBV6-1 and TRBJ2-7, with D perhaps matching TRBD2 (5 bases). The chain's CDR3 is CASSEVGDSYEQYF. For the CDR3, the DNA is TGTGCCAGCAGTGAAGTCGGGGACTCCTACGAGCAGTACTTC.